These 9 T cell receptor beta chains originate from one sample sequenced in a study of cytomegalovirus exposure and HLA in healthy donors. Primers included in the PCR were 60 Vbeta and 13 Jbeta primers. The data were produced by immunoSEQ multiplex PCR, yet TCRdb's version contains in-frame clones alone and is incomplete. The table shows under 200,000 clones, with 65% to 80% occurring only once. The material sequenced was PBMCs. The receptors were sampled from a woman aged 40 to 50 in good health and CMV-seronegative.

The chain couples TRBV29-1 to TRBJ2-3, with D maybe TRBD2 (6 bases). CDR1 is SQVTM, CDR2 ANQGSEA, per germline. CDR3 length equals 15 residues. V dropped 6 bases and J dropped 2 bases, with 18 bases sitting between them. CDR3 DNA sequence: TGCAGCGTCCGTACTAGCAGCCACAACACAGATACGCAGTATTTT. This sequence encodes CSVRTSSHNTDTQYF.

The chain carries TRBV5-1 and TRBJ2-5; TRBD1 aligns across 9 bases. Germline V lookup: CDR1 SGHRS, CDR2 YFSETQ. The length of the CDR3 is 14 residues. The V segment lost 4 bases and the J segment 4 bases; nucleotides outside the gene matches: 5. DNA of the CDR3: TGCGCCAGCAGCCTGGGACAGGGTGGAGAGACCCAGTACTTC. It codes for CASSLGQGGETQYF.

CDR3 sequence reads: CASSILDRGDYGYTF. CDR3 bases: TGTGCCAGTAGTATCCTGGACAGGGGGGATTATGGCTACACCTTC. The chain uses TRBV19 and TRBJ1-2; the match to TRBD1 covers 10 bases. With 3 bases clipped from V and 5 bases from J, the junction kept 6 bases outside the gene matches. The germline gives CDR1 LNHDA, CDR2 SQIVND (reference sequence). The CDR3 totals 15 residues.

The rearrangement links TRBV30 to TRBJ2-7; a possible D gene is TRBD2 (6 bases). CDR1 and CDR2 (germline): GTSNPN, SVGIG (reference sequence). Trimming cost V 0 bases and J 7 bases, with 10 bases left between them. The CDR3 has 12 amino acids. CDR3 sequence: CAWSVTGVEQYF. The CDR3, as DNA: TGTGCCTGGAGTGTAACGGGGGTTGAGCAGTACTTC.

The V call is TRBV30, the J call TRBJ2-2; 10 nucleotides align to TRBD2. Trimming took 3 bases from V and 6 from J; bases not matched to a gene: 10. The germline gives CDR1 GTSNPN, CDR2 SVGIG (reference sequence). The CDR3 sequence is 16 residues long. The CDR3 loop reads CAWSPFSGGYAGELFF. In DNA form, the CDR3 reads TGTGCCTGGAGCCCTTTTAGCGGGGGGTACGCCGGGGAGCTGTTTTTT.

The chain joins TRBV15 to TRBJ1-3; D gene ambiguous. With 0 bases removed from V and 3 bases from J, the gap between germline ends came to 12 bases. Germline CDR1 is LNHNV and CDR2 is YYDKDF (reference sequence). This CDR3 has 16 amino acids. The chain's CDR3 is CATSRDLGSGGNTIYF. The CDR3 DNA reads TGTGCCACCAGCAGAGATCTAGGTAGTGGTGGAAACACCATATATTTT.

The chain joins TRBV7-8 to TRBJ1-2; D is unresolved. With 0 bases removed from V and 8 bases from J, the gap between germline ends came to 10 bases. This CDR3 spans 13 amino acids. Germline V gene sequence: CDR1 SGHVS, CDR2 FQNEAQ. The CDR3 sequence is CASSLAMVGGYTF. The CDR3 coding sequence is TGTGCCAGCAGCTTAGCGATGGTCGGGGGCTACACCTTC.

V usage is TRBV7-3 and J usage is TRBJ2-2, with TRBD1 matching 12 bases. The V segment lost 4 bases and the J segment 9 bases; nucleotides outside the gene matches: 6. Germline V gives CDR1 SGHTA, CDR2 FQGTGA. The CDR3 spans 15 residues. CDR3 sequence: CASSYTGTGGRELFF. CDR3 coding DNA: TGTGCCAGCAGCTACACCGGGACAGGGGGCCGGGAGCTGTTTTTT. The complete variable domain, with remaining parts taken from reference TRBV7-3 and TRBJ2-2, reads GAGVSQTPSNKVTEKGKYVELRCDPISGHTALYWYRQSLGQGPEFLIYFQGTGAADDSGLPNDRFFAVRPEGSVSTLKIQRTERGDSAVYLCASSYTGTGGRELFFGEGSRLTVL.

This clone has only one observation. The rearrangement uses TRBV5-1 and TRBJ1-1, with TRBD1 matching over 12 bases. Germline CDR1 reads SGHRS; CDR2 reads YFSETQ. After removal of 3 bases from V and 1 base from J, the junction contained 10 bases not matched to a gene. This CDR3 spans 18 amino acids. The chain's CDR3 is CASSYYPGQGAKNTEAFF. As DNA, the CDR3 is TGCGCCAGCAGCTATTATCCGGGACAGGGGGCGAAGAACACTGAAGCTTTCTTT.